These 18 T cell receptor beta chains were all obtained from the same sample, sequenced in a study of PD-1 blockade in classical Hodgkin lymphoma. The assay was immunoSEQ multiplex PCR, and TCRdb's table has in-frame clones only and misses some. Seen here are some 28,000 clones, 89% observed once, and the top ten hold 0.35%. Time point defined: newly diagnosed, previously untreated cHL patient sample. The study purified CD4+ T cells from thawed PBMCs using magnetic negative selection. The material sequenced was CD4+ T cells from blood. These receptors all stem from a human donor with classical Hodgkin lymphoma.

The table lists this clone with a count of one. The CDR3: CASSPRTGEDSGYTF. CDR3 in DNA: TGTGCCAGCTCACCGCGGACAGGGGAGGATTCTGGCTACACCTTC. V and J are TRBV18 and TRBJ1-2; TRBD1 aligns across 9 bases. The CDR3 length is 15 residues. Germline CDR1 is KGHSH and CDR2 is LQKENI. Trimming took 3 bases from V and 7 from J; bases not matched to a gene: 9.

The chain couples TRBV10-3 to TRBJ1-2, with a tentative D call TRBD1 (6 bases). CDR1 is ENHRY and CDR2 is SYGVKD in the germline V gene. Trimming shortened V by 6 bases and J by 8 bases, and 10 bases separated the two germline ends. The CDR3 sequence is 11 residues long. The CDR3 sequence is CAISPGDGYTF. The CDR3 DNA is TGTGCCATCAGCCCAGGGGACGGCTACACCTTC.

CDR3 region: CASSSGTNTEAFF. The DNA of the CDR3 is TGTGCCAGCAGTTCGGGGACGAACACTGAAGCTTTCTTT. This chain uses TRBV2 with TRBJ1-1, with a possible D match to TRBD1 (5 bases). CDR1 is SNHLY and CDR2 is FYNNEI in the germline V gene. The V end lost 5 bases, the J end lost 1 base, and 8 bases lay between the germline ends. The CDR3 runs 13 residues.

This clone was seen a handful of times. CDR3 DNA sequence: TGTGCCAGCAGCCACTCTGGGACTGATGGCTACACCTTC. Encoded protein: CASSHSGTDGYTF. The rearrangement joins TRBV4-2 to TRBJ1-2; D possibly corresponds to TRBD1 (5 bases). This CDR3 is 13 amino acids long. Looked up from germline, CDR1 is LGHNA and CDR2 is YNFKEQ. V was clipped by 3 bases and J by 6 bases, with 11 bases between them.

The chain links TRBV9 to TRBJ2-7; TRBD2 agrees at 9 bases. The CDR3 spans 15 residues. In germline, CDR1 is SGDLS, CDR2 YYNGEE. V trimming: 6 bases; J trimming: 4 bases; junction bases outside the gene matches: 11. The CDR3 bases are TGTGCCAGCAACAACAACCCTAGCGGGGTTTACGAGCAGTACTTC. Translated: CASNNNPSGVYEQYF.

This chain joins TRBV5-1 and TRBJ2-1; 7 nucleotides agree with TRBD1. The CDR3 covers 16 residues. The V gene's germline CDR1 is SGHRS and CDR2 YFSETQ. V shed 4 bases and J 5 bases; nucleotides not matched to a gene: 12. CDR3 sequence (DNA): TGCGCCAGCAGCGTACAAACCGGGACAGTTGACAATGAGCAGTTCTTC. Translation: CASSVQTGTVDNEQFF.

This clone was seen a single time. The chain recombines TRBV9 with TRBJ2-3, with 9 positions matching TRBD2. The V and J ends lost 0 bases and 4 bases, in that order; junction bases with no gene match: 6. This CDR3 spans 16 amino acids. Germline lookup yields CDR1 SGDLS and CDR2 YYNGEE. In nucleotides, the CDR3 is TGTGCCAGCAGCGTAGAAGCCCGCGGGAGGGCAGATACGCAGTATTTT. Amino acid sequence: CASSVEARGRADTQYF.

This chain uses TRBV2 with TRBJ2-1; TRBD1 is a possible D gene (6 bases). This CDR3 spans 17 amino acids. In germline, CDR1 is SNHLY, CDR2 FYNNEI. The V and J ends lost 4 bases and 1 base respectively, with 17 bases between them. DNA of the CDR3: TGTGCCAGCAGTGGACGGTCGACAGGCGCTTCCTACAATGAGCAGTTCTTC. Translating it yields CASSGRSTGASYNEQFF.

This chain connects TRBV19 to TRBJ1-5, with TRBD1 matching 8 bases. The junction had 4 bases not matched to a gene; V was cut back by 7 bases and J by 2 bases. Germline CDR1 is LNHDA and CDR2 is SQIVND (reference sequence). The CDR3 has 14 residues. The CDR3 DNA reads as TGTGCCAGTACTTTGACAGGGGGCAATCAGCCCCAGCATTTT. Translated, it gives CASTLTGGNQPQHF.

The V and J genes are TRBV7-2 and TRBJ1-4, with 7 nucleotides matching TRBD1. There are 14 residues in the CDR3. The J segment lost 7 bases and the V segment lost 7 bases, leaving 9 bases of the junction unmatched. In germline, CDR1 is SGHTA, CDR2 FQGNSA. The CDR3 sequence: CASTYGQGGEKLFF. The DNA of the CDR3 is TGTGCCAGCACCTACGGGCAGGGGGGTGAAAAACTGTTTTTT.

The J gene is TRBJ2-1, the V gene TRBV5-4; maybe TRBD2 (6 bases). With 0 bases removed from V and 5 bases from J, the gap between germline ends came to 12 bases. CDR3 size: 15 residues. Germline values: CDR1 SGHNT, CDR2 YYREEE (reference sequence). The CDR3 region is CASSLDISGNNEQFF. In DNA form, the CDR3 reads TGTGCCAGCAGCTTGGATATTAGCGGTAACAATGAGCAGTTCTTC.

This clone showed up just a few times. The chain couples TRBV21-1 to TRBJ2-7. TRBV21-1 is a pseudogene. The CDR3 extends over 15 amino acids. This chain's CDR3 is CASSKGGGLSYEQYF. Here the CDR3 DNA reads TGTGCCAGCAGCAAAGGGGGCGGACTCTCCTACGAGCAGTACTTC.

This chain connects TRBV5-1 to TRBJ2-3; 11 bases fit TRBD2. The CDR3 is made up of 16 amino acids. Germline assignment: CDR1 SGHRS and CDR2 YFSETQ. The V segment lost 4 bases and the J segment 6 bases; nucleotides outside the gene matches: 10. CDR3 loop: CASSRSSGREGDTQYF. DNA of the CDR3: TGCGCCAGCAGCCGAAGTAGCGGGAGGGAGGGGGATACGCAGTATTTT. The full variable domain, in which reference TRBV5-1 and TRBJ2-3 provide the parts outside the CDR3, is KAGVTQTPRYLIKTRGQQVTLSCSPISGHRSVSWYQQTPGQGLQFLFEYFSETQRNKGNFPGRFSGRQFSNSRSEMNVSTLELGDSALYLCASSRSSGREGDTQYFGPGTRLTVL.

The chain combines TRBV7-2 with TRBJ2-1; 8 positions match TRBD1. The CDR3 totals 16 residues. The V gene end was trimmed by 2 bases and the J gene end by 3 bases; junction bases not matched to a gene: 6. The germline V gene encodes CDR1 SGHTA and CDR2 FQGNSA. CDR3 residues: CASSLYRDRNYNEQFF. CDR3 sequence (DNA): TGTGCCAGCAGCTTATACCGGGACAGGAACTACAATGAGCAGTTCTTC. The full variable domain, in which reference TRBV7-2 and TRBJ2-1 provide the parts outside the CDR3, is GAGVSQSPSNKVTEKGKDVELRCDPISGHTALYWYRQSLGQGLEFLIYFQGNSAPDKSGLPSDRFSAERTGGSVSTLTIQRTQQEDSAVYLCASSLYRDRNYNEQFFGPGTRLTVL.

This clone was seen only once. CDR3 nucleotide sequence: TGTGCCAGCAGCGTAGAGGGACAGTCAACGCAGTATTTT. Protein: CASSVEGQSTQYF. V and J are TRBV9 and TRBJ2-3; TRBD1 aligns across 7 bases. The CDR3 is 13 residues long. V shed 0 bases and J 9 bases; nucleotides not matched to a gene: 4. Germline CDR1 SGDLS, CDR2 YYNGEE.

This chain joins TRBV7-5 and TRBJ1-1. TRBV7-5 is a documented pseudogene. The CDR3 totals 13 residues. The CDR3 loop reads CVRSRGPYTEAFF. The CDR3 coding sequence is TGTGTCAGAAGCAGAGGGCCCTACACTGAAGCTTTCTTT.

This clone was detected once. The V call is TRBV18, the J call TRBJ2-7; 11 positions match TRBD1. The V gene's germline CDR1 is KGHSH and CDR2 LQKENI. There are 15 residues in the CDR3. Losses at the gene ends were 3 bases for V and 3 bases for J; bases not matched to a gene: 4. The DNA of the CDR3 is TGTGCCAGCTCACCCGGGACAGGGGGGGGCTACGAGCAGTACTTC. Residues: CASSPGTGGGYEQYF.

The rearrangement links TRBV9 to TRBJ2-1; TRBD2 aligns across 11 bases. V dropped 0 bases and J dropped 3; count of bases not matched to a gene: 2. This CDR3 has 16 residues. Germline loops: CDR1 SGDLS, CDR2 YYNGEE. The CDR3, as DNA: TGTGCCAGCAGCGTAGTAACTAGCGGGAGCTACAATGAGCAGTTCTTC. Encoded protein: CASSVVTSGSYNEQFF.